Below, 17 T cell receptor beta chains from the same sample are listed, as sequenced in a study of blood T cell repertoires in COVID-19. The assay was immunoSEQ multiplex PCR, and TCRdb's table has in-frame clones only and misses some. The sample consists of around 200,000 clones, 80% to 90% of them appearing once. Sequencing was performed on peripheral blood. The receptors were gathered from a woman older than 75 with acute or convalescent COVID-19.

This clone has at least ten counts. The chain combines TRBV11-2 with TRBJ1-1, with a possible D match to TRBD1 (6 bases). The germline V gene has CDR1 SGHAT and CDR2 FQNNGV. The ends were cut back, 1 base at V and 6 bases at J, with 21 bases in the middle. This CDR3 comprises 17 residues. The CDR3, as DNA: TGTGCCAGCAGCTTAGGGATCGGGACACCCGATGTGGCTGAAGCTTTCTTT. As protein: CASSLGIGTPDVAEAFF.

The rearrangement joins TRBV11-2 to TRBJ1-4, with 8 bases identical to TRBD1. The ends lost 6 bases at V and 0 bases at J; junction bases unmatched: 6. CDR3 length equals 16 residues. CDR1 SGHAT and CDR2 FQNNGV come from the germline V gene. CDR3 nucleotide sequence: TGTGCCAGCAGTTCGACAGGGGACGCAACTAATGAAAAACTGTTTTTT. Encoded protein: CASSSTGDATNEKLFF.

This sequence joins TRBV2 and TRBJ1-4; D perhaps matches TRBD1 (6 bases). Trimming removed 5 bases from V and 6 bases from J, with 7 bases in between. This CDR3 is 12 amino acids long. Germline values: CDR1 SNHLY, CDR2 FYNNEI. The CDR3 loop is CASSPGDEKLFF. CDR3 in DNA: TGTGCCAGCAGTCCAGGGGATGAAAAACTGTTTTTT.

In this sample, this clone turned up once. The chain carries TRBV24-1 and TRBJ1-2, with unresolved D. CDR3 length equals 13 residues. Germline CDR1 KGHDR, CDR2 SFDVKD. With 7 bases removed from V and 7 bases from J, the gap between germline ends came to 15 bases. For the CDR3, the DNA is TGTGCCACCAGGGAGAATTCGCGGGCTGGCTACACCTTC. Its translation is CATRENSRAGYTF.

The chain carries TRBV7-9 and TRBJ1-4, with TRBD1 matching 9 bases. The V segment lost 1 base and the J segment 6 bases; nucleotides outside the gene matches: 0. The CDR3 consists of 14 residues. CDR1 is SEHNR, CDR2 FQNEAQ, per germline (reference sequence). For the CDR3, the DNA is TGTGCCAGCAGCTTAGGGACAGGGGATGAAAAACTGTTTTTT. Protein: CASSLGTGDEKLFF.

The chain combines TRBV18 with TRBJ1-1, with 8 positions matching TRBD1. Germline-derived CDR1 and CDR2 are KGHSH and LQKENI. CDR3 length equals 14 residues. Trimming removed 5 bases from V and 5 bases from J; junction bases left unmatched: 7. This CDR3 reads CASSIGQGVTEAFF. DNA of the CDR3: TGTGCCAGCTCAATAGGACAGGGTGTAACTGAAGCTTTCTTT.

The J gene is TRBJ2-3, the V gene TRBV9; D may be TRBD2 (6 bases). Germline CDR1 reads SGDLS; CDR2 reads YYNGEE. There are 17 residues in the CDR3. With 0 bases removed from V and 2 bases from J, the gap between germline ends came to 16 bases. This CDR3 reads CASSVGLARSYTDTQYF. The CDR3 bases are TGTGCCAGCAGCGTAGGGCTAGCGAGGTCCTACACAGATACGCAGTATTTT.

This chain uses TRBV5-5 with TRBJ2-1; TRBD2 might be the D (6 bases). Trimming pared 4 bases from V and 8 bases from J, leaving 13 bases between. The V gene's germline CDR1 is SGHKS and CDR2 YYEKEE (reference sequence). This CDR3 has 13 amino acids. In DNA form, the CDR3 reads TGTGCCAGCAGCCGACTAGTACAGCATGAGCAGTTCTTC. Encoded protein: CASSRLVQHEQFF. The whole variable domain, filled in from reference TRBV5-5 and TRBJ2-1, reads DAGVTQSPTHLIKTRGQQVTLRCSPISGHKSVSWYQQVLGQGPQFIFQYYEKEERGRGNFPDRFSARQFPNYSSELNVNALLLGDSALYLCASSRLVQHEQFFGPGTRLTVL.

The V call is TRBV10-3, the J call TRBJ2-1, with no clear D. The CDR3 covers 15 residues. The germline V and J ends were trimmed by 11 bases and 0 bases, with 17 bases remaining between them. Germline lookup yields CDR1 ENHRY and CDR2 SYGVKD. CDR3 coding DNA: TGTGCCGCGAGTGGCTACCGGAGCTCCTACAATGAGCAGTTCTTC. This translates into CAASGYRSSYNEQFF.

The chain has TRBV2 and TRBJ2-7; a weak D match, TRBD2 (6 bases). The CDR3 spans 13 residues. Trimming removed 7 bases from V and 7 bases from J, with 17 bases in between. The V gene's germline CDR1 is SNHLY and CDR2 FYNNEI. CDR3 residues: CASIADGRGEQYF. The CDR3, as DNA: TGTGCCAGCATAGCGGACGGCCGGGGGGAGCAGTACTTC.

This clone was found once. V gene TRBV6-5 combines with J gene TRBJ1-2, with 9 bases identical to TRBD1. V was pared by 2 bases and J by 2 bases, with 3 bases of the junction left unmatched. The CDR3 sequence is 15 residues long. Germline V CDR1 and CDR2: MNHEY, SVGAGI. The CDR3 is CASSYTGQGNYGYTF. The CDR3 DNA follows: TGTGCCAGCAGTTACACCGGACAGGGGAACTATGGCTACACCTTC.

J is TRBJ1-4 and V is TRBV3-1 (or the pseudogene TRBV3-2); no reliable D call. The CDR3 is 13 amino acids. Germline V lookup: CDR1 LGHDT, CDR2 YNNKEL (reference sequence). Trimming shortened V by 5 bases and J by 5 bases, and 9 bases separated the two germline ends. The CDR3 spells CASSDDYNEKLFF. In DNA, the CDR3 is TGTGCCAGCAGCGACGACTACAATGAAAAACTGTTTTTT.

The chain combines TRBV9 with TRBJ2-3; 11 bases are a match to TRBD2. CDR3 size: 19 residues. The germline gives CDR1 SGDLS, CDR2 YYNGEE. V lost 1 base to trimming and J lost 5 bases; unmatched junction nucleotides: 15. This CDR3 is CASSVRLAGGYRGEDTQYF. The CDR3, as DNA: TGTGCCAGCAGCGTAAGGCTAGCGGGAGGTTATCGGGGTGAAGATACGCAGTATTTT.

The rearrangement uses TRBV29-1 and TRBJ1-1; perhaps TRBD1 as D (5 bases). Germline V gene sequence: CDR1 SQVTM, CDR2 ANQGSEA. V was pared by 2 bases and J by 2 bases, with 15 bases between. This CDR3 spans 15 amino acids. The CDR3 DNA sequence: TGCAGCGTTGAACCCGCAGACAGCAGTAACACTGAAGCTTTCTTT. Its protein is CSVEPADSSNTEAFF.

This clone appeared once. V is TRBV5-4 and J is TRBJ1-1; D might be TRBD1 (6 bases). Germline CDR1 SGHNT, CDR2 YYREEE (reference sequence). Trimming removed 4 bases from V and 6 bases from J, with 16 bases in between. The CDR3 consists of 14 residues. The CDR3 here is CASSGVQGRAEAFF. CDR3 nucleotides: TGTGCCAGCAGCGGAGTACAGGGAAGGGCTGAAGCTTTCTTT.

The chain recombines TRBV2 with TRBJ1-1, with D possibly being TRBD1 (5 bases). The CDR3 is made up of 14 amino acids. The germline V gene encodes CDR1 SNHLY and CDR2 FYNNEI. Trimming cost V 5 bases and J 0 bases, with 10 bases left between them. The CDR3 spells CASSLTVMNTEAFF. The CDR3 nucleotides read TGTGCCAGCAGTTTGACAGTAATGAACACTGAAGCTTTCTTT.

The chain uses TRBV7-8 and TRBJ1-3, with D unclear. V gave up 1 base and J gave up 2 bases, with 9 bases separating them. Germline assignment: CDR1 SGHVS and CDR2 FQNEAQ. The CDR3 consists of 15 residues. The CDR3 is CASSLVRDTGNTIYF. CDR3 bases: TGTGCCAGCAGCTTAGTCCGGGATACTGGAAACACCATATATTTT.